This T cell receptor beta chain was identified in a study of T cell repertoires in cytomegalovirus infection (dated by TCRdb to between 2017 and 2020). Study-wide context: Recently identified HLA-C-restricted CMV epitopes, whose presentation resists viral immunomodulation, were targeted by peptide stimulations together with well-studied HLA-B-restricted epitopes. Because public TCR beta signatures pointed to carriage of CMV infection together with the matching HLA type, the HLA type of each donor mattered for the analysis.

Explained via the paper, the treatment or condition label denotes: in vitro stimulation with specific CMV peptide epitopes to enrich CMV-specific T cells. The sequencer was an Illumina HiSeq 1500. TCRdb reprocessing: public reads trimmed at Q25 with fastp, clones called with MiXCR, in-frame beta chains kept. CDR3 protein duplicates are merged, each entry listing the most common genes and DNA. Here the sample has about 890,000 distinct CDR3 sequences; roughly 30% occur a single time. The ten biggest clones cover more than 13% of the sample. As regards this clonotype: Which antigen it targets is not known. No much larger clone is present one base from it, and per-base qualities are unavailable.

On the study overall, not on this receptor specifically: The ex vivo response was dominated by HLA-C-restricted CMV-specific TCR beta clonotypes, and the single most frequent clonotype in two of eight donors was supplied by these HLA-C-restricted clonotypes. In both this cohort and an independent cohort of 350 or so donors, the cumulative frequency of public TCR beta family members distinguished carriers of CMV infection plus the relevant HLA type.

Including cysteine and phenylalanine, the CDR3 has 14 amino acids. Just the 42-base CDR3 DNA is kept, in frame starting at base 1. Via the germline V gene (reference sequence), CDR1 is SEHNR and CDR2 FQNEAQ. V and J lose 4 bases and 4 bases, and a span of 11 bases separates them. The chain is assembled from TRBV7-9 and TRBJ1-5; the D gene remains uncertain. The specimen was cultured CD8+ T cells from PBMCs, collected from culture after CMV antigen stimulation. This TCR came from a human donor in good health (CMV status not recorded). Some clones in this sample may be carry-over from other donors' samples. The DNA sequence is as follows: TGTGCCAGCAGCTACGGACGGGATAATCAGCCCCAGCATTTT. It specifies CASSYGRDNQPQHF.